This entry lists 2 T cell receptor beta chains sequenced from one sample in a study of blood T cell repertoires in COVID-19. Some clones are missing from TCRdb's copy, which holds only in-frame ones; the method was immunoSEQ multiplex PCR. The sample holds over 200,000 clones, about 83% seen once. Sequencing was done on a sample of PBMCs or T cells enriched from blood (not recorded which). Receptors were obtained from a woman in her 40s who had recovered from COVID-19.

The V gene is TRBV11-3, the J gene TRBJ2-3, with D maybe TRBD1 (6 bases). The CDR3 extends over 16 amino acids. Germline-derived CDR1 and CDR2 are SGHNT and YENEEA. Trimming shortened V by 5 bases and J by 2 bases, and 17 bases separated the two germline ends. CDR3 in amino acids: CASSGGPDDDTDTQYF. The CDR3 DNA is TGTGCCAGCAGCGGGGGCCCGGACGATGACACAGATACGCAGTATTTT.

The J gene is TRBJ2-7, the V gene TRBV10-3, with D tentatively TRBD2 (5 bases). Trimming stripped 3 bases from V and 6 bases from J, with 12 bases between. The germline V gene encodes CDR1 ENHRY and CDR2 SYGVKD. This CDR3 is 13 amino acids long. In DNA form, the CDR3 reads TGTGCCATCAGTGAAGAAGGAGGAACCGAGCAGTACGTC. It is translated as CAISEEGGTEQYV.